Listed below are T cell receptor beta chains from one sample, sequenced in a study of T cells after posttransplantation cyclophosphamide. Profiling relied on immunoSEQ multiplex PCR, and the TCRdb table lists in-frame clones only, not all of them. The sample carries 45,000 to 65,000 clones, just over 85% recorded once. Sequencing used PBMCs. Receptors originate from a man between 25 and 39 years old with a blood cancer, CMV-positive, and with a related stem cell donor. CDR3s include the opening cysteine and the closing phenylalanine or tryptophan. A D gene is named only where the DNA matches it firmly. Only some rows state a clone size, as once, few, many or a class for expanded clones.

>TRBV2|TRBJ2-7|NA|once
CASSPDRKYEQYF
TGTGCCAGCAGTCCTGACAGGAAATACGAGCAGTACTTC
>TRBV28|TRBJ2-3|TRBD1|NA
CASSPITGGGDTQYF
TGTGCCAGCAGTCCCATTACAGGGGGTGGAGATACGCAGTATTTT
>TRBV2|TRBJ1-1|NA|NA
CASSITPLWGGRTEAFF
TGTGCCAGCAGCATAACCCCCTTGTGGGGAGGGAGGACTGAAGCTTTCTTT
>TRBV18|TRBJ2-3|TRBD2|NA
CASSPPGIAGGSTDTQYF
TGTGCCAGCTCACCACCGGGAATAGCGGGAGGAAGCACAGATACGCAGTATTTT
>TRBV7-9|TRBJ1-1|TRBD1|NA
CASSGRDRGRGEAFF
TGTGCCAGCAGCGGCCGGGACAGGGGGAGAGGTGAAGCTTTCTTT
>TRBV28|TRBJ2-1|TRBD1|NA
CASRSNRGNNEQFF
TGTGCCAGCAGGTCCAACAGGGGAAATAATGAGCAGTTCTTC
>TRBV4-1|TRBJ2-3|TRBD2|NA
CASSQDRLADTTDTQYF
TGCGCCAGCAGCCAAGATCGACTAGCGGATACCACAGATACGCAGTATTTT
>TRBV19|TRBJ2-2|TRBD2|NA
CASSIEVLAGGSGELFF
TGTGCCAGTAGTATAGAAGTGCTAGCGGGAGGTTCCGGGGAGCTGTTTTTT
>TRBV5-5|TRBJ2-7|NA|NA
CASSSWFRSGEQYF
TGTGCCAGCAGCTCCTGGTTCCGATCCGGCGAGCAGTACTTC
>TRBV5-1|TRBJ2-1|TRBD2|NA
CASSPRLAGGYNEQFF
TGCGCCAGCAGCCCCAGACTAGCGGGAGGATACAATGAGCAGTTCTTC
>TRBV7-2|TRBJ2-7|TRBD2|NA
CASSQGLAGGYEQYF
TGTGCCAGCAGCCAGGGACTAGCGGGAGGTTACGAGCAGTACTTC
>TRBV28|TRBJ2-3|NA|NA
CASSFGGGSTDTQYF
TGTGCCAGCAGTTTCGGAGGAGGATCCACCGATACGCAGTATTTT
>TRBV5-3|TRBJ1-5|NA|NA
CARKRGTSNQPQHF
TGTGCCAGAAAGAGGGGGACGAGCAATCAGCCCCAGCATTTT
>TRBV4-1|TRBJ2-7|NA|once
CASSQGEGGLDEQYF
TGCGCCAGCAGCCAGGGTGAGGGGGGGCTCGACGAGCAGTACTTC